This record looks at one T cell receptor beta chain sequence and its context. Its antigen remains unknown. The PCR made use of 60 Vbeta and 13 Jbeta primers. Only in-frame clones appear in the TCRdb table, and some are missing; sequencing was by immunoSEQ multiplex PCR. Among roughly 250,000 clones listed, around 65% were seen once. The source of the sample is a study of cytomegalovirus exposure and HLA in healthy donors. Study observations and caveats: In an earlier analysis, most TCR beta V segments were productive about 87% or about 30% of the time. A reported reduction in N-insertions relative to the 666-donor mean was seen in an Asian-associated ancestry cluster in a later analysis. A later analysis reported that several of the most significant clusters appeared to be linked to common viral pathogens, among them Epstein-Barr virus.

The CDR3 covers 12 residues. The germline CDR1 and CDR2 sequences are KGHSH and LQKENI. Trimming left V 6 bases short and J 2 bases short, with 8 bases between. Healthy donors of bone marrow made up the group. This clonotype originated in a female donor in good health and CMV-seronegative. Source material: PBMCs. The chain uses TRBV18 and TRBJ2-7; no firm D call. The CDR3 DNA is TGTGCCAGCTCCCTTGACACCTACGAGCAGTACTTC. Its protein product is CASSLDTYEQYF.